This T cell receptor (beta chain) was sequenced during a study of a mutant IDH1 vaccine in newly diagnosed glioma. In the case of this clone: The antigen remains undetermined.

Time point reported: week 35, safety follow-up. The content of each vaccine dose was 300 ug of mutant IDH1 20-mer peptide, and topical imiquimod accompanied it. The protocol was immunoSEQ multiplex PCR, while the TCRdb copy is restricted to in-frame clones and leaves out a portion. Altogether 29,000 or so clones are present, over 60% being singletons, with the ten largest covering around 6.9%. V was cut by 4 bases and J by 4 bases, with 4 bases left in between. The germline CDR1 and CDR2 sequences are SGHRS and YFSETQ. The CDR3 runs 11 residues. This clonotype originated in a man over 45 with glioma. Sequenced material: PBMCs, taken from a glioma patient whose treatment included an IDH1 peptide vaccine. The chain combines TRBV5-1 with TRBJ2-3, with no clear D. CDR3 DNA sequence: TGCGCCAGCAGCGGTCCAGATACGCAGTATTTT. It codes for CASSGPDTQYF.